The sequence of this T cell receptor beta chain was determined in a study of T-cell memory formation after mild COVID-19. Findings and caveats of the study: Researchers found some responding clones in pre-infection memory, a sign that cross-reactive memory joined.

Researchers used 5'RACE with constant-segment primers to make TCR alpha and TCR beta cDNA libraries that carry sample barcodes and UMIs. TCRdb fed the 5' RACE reads into MiXCR, producing one record per CDR3 protein. In the table there are 500,000 to 650,000 distinct CDR3 sequences, roughly 22% of which are singletons. Trimming took 5 bases from V and 0 from J, leaving 17 bases between them. Germline V gene data show CDR1 as SQVTM and CDR2 as ANQGSEA. The CDR3 has 16 amino acids. This clonotype occurred a few times. Its antigen is currently unknown. This chain joins TRBV29-1 and TRBJ2-1, with TRBD2 as a possible D gene (6 bases). The clonotype originates from an adult woman who had mild COVID-19 (a few samples of this study predate the infection). Cell type and time point are not known. Sequencing used PBMCs or a T cell subset sorted from them (not recorded which). The chain's CDR3 is CSVNTLGGISYNEQFF. The CDR3 nucleotides read TGCAGCGTTAATACCCTTGGGGGGATCTCCTACAATGAGCAGTTCTTC.